The T cell receptor (beta chain) under discussion was sequenced for a study of siplizumab effects on memory and regulatory T cells. V was clipped by 2 bases and J by 2 bases, with 7 bases between them. From germline, CDR1 is LNHDA and CDR2 SQIVND (reference sequence). The CDR3 has 13 amino acids. Profiling relied on immunoSEQ multiplex PCR, and the TCRdb table lists in-frame clones only, not all of them. The sample lists about 100,000 clones, under 95% seen once, with roughly 0.78% in the top ten. Sequenced material: Tregs sorted from blood. This sequence was found in a human donor in good health. This chain uses TRBV19 with TRBJ2-7, with D unclear. CDR3 region: CASSISQTYEQYF. In nucleotides, the CDR3 is TGTGCCAGTAGTATATCTCAAACCTACGAGCAGTACTTC.